These 14 T cell receptor beta chains came from one sample sequenced in a study of control samples from healthy donors and cancer patients. The assay was immunoSEQ multiplex PCR, and TCRdb's table has in-frame clones only and misses some. The sample lists around 200,000 clones, roughly 94% occurring once. Sequencing input: blood. Receptors originate from a man in his fifties in good health.

The chain couples TRBV28 to TRBJ1-1, with unresolved D. Trimming took 3 bases from V and 11 from J, leaving 16 bases between them. Per the germline V gene, CDR1 is MDHEN and CDR2 is SYDVKM. There are 13 residues in the CDR3. In DNA, the CDR3 is TGTGCCAGCAGTTTCCTCATGGACTTGCACGCTTTCTTT. Its protein product is CASSFLMDLHAFF.

The chain carries TRBV7-9 and TRBJ2-7; no reliable D call. Germline-derived CDR1 and CDR2 are SEHNR and FQNEAQ (reference sequence). V shed 5 bases and J shed 2 bases, with 13 bases lying between them. The CDR3 sequence is 14 residues long. The CDR3 sequence is CASSIPAATYEQYV. The CDR3 bases are TGTGCCAGCAGCATCCCGGCAGCCACCTACGAGCAGTACGTC.

The rearrangement uses TRBV11-3 and TRBJ2-1; D could derive from TRBD1 or TRBD2 (6 bases each). The CDR3 consists of 16 residues. Germline V gene lookup returns CDR1 SGHNT and CDR2 YENEEA. Trimming pared 2 bases from V and 6 bases from J, leaving 17 bases between. CDR3 bases: TGTGCCAGCAGCTTATTCGCGGACAGCGGGTTCAATGAGCAGTTCTTC. Translated, it gives CASSLFADSGFNEQFF.

The rearrangement joins TRBV3-1 (or the pseudogene TRBV3-2) to TRBJ1-3, with 10 bases fitting TRBD1. V lost 0 bases and J lost 7; bases outside the gene matches: 6. The V gene's germline CDR1 is LGHDT and CDR2 YNNKEL (reference sequence). The CDR3 is made up of 16 amino acids. The CDR3 protein is CASSQDSPGQGNTIYF. Written as DNA, the CDR3 is TGTGCCAGCAGCCAAGATAGTCCGGGACAGGGGAACACCATATATTTT.

The genes are TRBV18 and TRBJ2-3; D ambiguous. CDR3 length: 14 amino acids. V was pared by 3 bases and J by 3 bases, with 10 bases between. CDR1 and CDR2 (germline): KGHSH, LQKENI. The CDR3 sequence: CASSPRASTDTQYF. CDR3 coding DNA: TGTGCCAGCTCACCGCGAGCGTCGACAGATACGCAGTATTTT.

The chain joins TRBV13 to TRBJ1-2; 10 nucleotides agree with TRBD1. This CDR3 spans 12 amino acids. V shed 6 bases and J 8 bases; nucleotides not matched to a gene: 3. Germline CDR1 reads PRHDT; CDR2 reads FYEKMQ (reference sequence). CDR3 protein: CASRTGGSGYTF. The CDR3 nucleotides read TGTGCCAGCAGGACAGGGGGCTCGGGCTACACCTTC.

This clone was recorded only once. The V and J genes are TRBV7-3 and TRBJ2-3; 7 bases agree with TRBD2. Trimming cost V 5 bases and J 1 base; bases outside gene matches: 9. Per germline, CDR1 SGHTA and CDR2 FQGTGA. CDR3 length: 16 residues. CDR3 sequence reads: CASSPMTGGGTDTQYF. The CDR3 DNA reads as TGTGCCAGCAGCCCGATGACTGGGGGGGGCACAGATACGCAGTATTTT. Looking up the rest from reference TRBV7-3 and TRBJ2-3 gives the full variable domain: GAGVSQTPSNKVTEKGKYVELRCDPISGHTALYWYRQSLGQGPEFLIYFQGTGAADDSGLPNDRFFAVRPEGSVSTLKIQRTERGDSAVYLCASSPMTGGGTDTQYFGPGTRLTVL.

This chain connects TRBV4-3 to TRBJ1-5; the D is unclear. Germline CDR1 and CDR2: LGHNA and YSLEER. Trimming pared 4 bases from V and 0 bases from J, leaving 19 bases between. The CDR3 runs 18 residues. The DNA for the CDR3 is TGCGCCAGCAGCCCCCAGTGGGCCAACGCGGGTAGCAATCAGCCCCAGCATTTT. Protein sequence: CASSPQWANAGSNQPQHF.

The chain couples TRBV30 to TRBJ1-5, with 7 bases lining up with TRBD1. The CDR3 contains 14 residues. Losses at the gene ends were 3 bases for V and 7 bases for J; bases not matched to a gene: 9. Germline CDR1 is GTSNPN and CDR2 is SVGIG (reference sequence). CDR3 coding DNA: TGTGCCTGGAGAGAGACAGGGCCGAGGCAGCCCCAGCATTTT. Translation: CAWRETGPRQPQHF.

The rearrangement uses TRBV10-1 and TRBJ2-3; D is unresolved. The length of the CDR3 is 13 residues. Deletions cut 7 bases from V and 2 bases from J, with 10 bases between. Germline-derived CDR1 and CDR2 are WNHNN and SYGVQD (reference sequence). CDR3 coding DNA: TGCGCCAGCACCGGCAGATTCACAGATACGCAGTATTTT. This codes for CASTGRFTDTQYF.

With respect to this clone: The junction departs from germline at one end; a sequencing error may be responsible. CDR3 residues: CASSFQGSNEQYF. CDR3 nucleotide sequence: TGTGCCAGCAGCTTTCAGGGCTCCAACGAGCAGTACTTC. J is TRBJ2-7 and V is TRBV11-3; a possible D gene is TRBD1 (5 bases). The CDR3 loop spans 13 amino acids. Germline values: CDR1 SGHNT, CDR2 YENEEA.

V is TRBV18 and J is TRBJ1-3, with TRBD1 identical over 7 bases. CDR1 and CDR2 from the germline V gene are KGHSH and LQKENI. V shed 4 bases and J 4 bases; nucleotides not matched to a gene: 4. The CDR3 consists of 14 residues. The DNA of the CDR3 is TGTGCCAGCTCACTTGACAGGGCCGGAAACACCATATATTTT. Translated: CASSLDRAGNTIYF.

This chain connects TRBV3-1 (or the pseudogene TRBV3-2) to TRBJ2-3, with 7 bases identical to TRBD2. CDR3 length: 15 amino acids. Germline V gene data show CDR1 as LGHDT and CDR2 as YNNKEL (reference sequence). The junction had 8 bases not matched to a gene; V was cut back by 8 bases and J by 0 bases. This CDR3 is CASGSGRGSTDTQYF. CDR3 DNA: TGTGCCAGCGGGTCGGGGCGGGGGAGCACAGATACGCAGTATTTT.

CDR3 residues: CASSQPRQGTEAFF. CDR3 bases: TGCGCCAGCAGCCAGCCCAGACAGGGCACTGAAGCTTTCTTT. The genes are TRBV4-1 and TRBJ1-1; the match to TRBD1 covers 7 bases. The CDR3 extends over 14 amino acids. V trimming: 3 bases; J trimming: 4 bases; junction bases outside the gene matches: 5. Germline V gene lookup returns CDR1 MGHRA and CDR2 YSYEKL.